This TCR beta chain was captured in a study of shared clonotypes between healthy human individuals. General study results and limits: Generally, naive subsets came out with larger estimated richness than memory subsets.

Profiling relied on immunoSEQ multiplex PCR, and the TCRdb table lists in-frame clones only, not all of them. The sample holds more than 900,000 clones; approximately 80% are singletons and the top ten take 0.6% to 0.7%. About this clone itself: Antigen unknown.

The clonotype originates from a man aged 18 to 29 in good health. Some clones in this sample may be carry-over from other donors' samples. The material sequenced was memory CD4+ T cells from PBMCs. Described subset: CD45RA-negative fraction.

In nucleotides, the CDR3 is TGTGCCAGCAGGTCTCCAGGGGGCGAGCAGTACTTC. It codes for CASRSPGGEQYF. The chain couples TRBV28 to TRBJ2-7; 7 positions agree with TRBD1. V gave up 6 bases and J gave up 6 bases; unmatched junction bases: 5. This CDR3 spans 12 amino acids. Germline V lookup: CDR1 MDHEN, CDR2 SYDVKM.